What follows are 29 T cell receptor beta chains derived from one specimen sequenced in a study of response to subunit inactivated influenza vaccine. From the RT-PCR reads, TCRdb called clonotypes with MiXCR, one entry per CDR3 protein. The sample lists a few hundred thousand distinct CDR3 sequences; about 20% were seen once. The sample here was PBMCs from blood, taken roughly 20 months after vaccination. The receptors were sampled from a man aged 45-69 years who received an inactivated influenza vaccine.

The rearrangement joins TRBV20-1 to TRBJ2-3; 9 bases line up with TRBD2. V lost 0 bases, J lost 2 bases, and 9 bases stayed unmatched. The germline CDR1 and CDR2 sequences are DFQATT and SNEGSKA (reference sequence). The CDR3 is made up of 17 amino acids. Here the CDR3 DNA reads TGCAGTGCTAGAGATTCAGGTAGCGGGAGTTTCACAGATACGCAGTATTTT. Translating gives CSARDSGSGSFTDTQYF.

The genes are TRBV6-5 and TRBJ1-2; maybe TRBD1 (6 bases). The germline V and J ends were trimmed by 5 bases and 4 bases, with 8 bases remaining between them. This CDR3 comprises 12 residues. Germline lookup yields CDR1 MNHEY and CDR2 SVGAGI. This CDR3 reads CASSQQGYGYTF. In nucleotides, the CDR3 is TGTGCCAGCAGTCAACAGGGCTATGGCTACACCTTC.

In this sample, this clonotype turned up a few times. The chain has TRBV29-1 and TRBJ2-1, with TRBD2 identical over 14 bases. Germline CDR1 is SQVTM and CDR2 is ANQGSEA. The ends lost 5 bases at V and 9 bases at J; junction bases unmatched: 15. This CDR3 has 17 residues. CDR3 nucleotides: TGCAGCGTTCAGGGGACTAGCGGGAGTACCACAATGGTTGAGCAGTTCTTC. Amino acid sequence: CSVQGTSGSTTMVEQFF.

This rearrangement joins TRBV6-5 to TRBJ2-3; 7 bases line up with TRBD2. CDR3 length equals 15 residues. Trimming removed 0 bases from V and 4 bases from J; junction bases left unmatched: 4. Germline lookup yields CDR1 MNHEY and CDR2 SVGAGI. CDR3 DNA: TGTGCCAGCAGTTACTCGGGGGGGTTCGCAGATACGCAGTATTTT. It codes for CASSYSGGFADTQYF.

This clonotype was seen at least ten times. The chain carries TRBV5-1 and TRBJ1-1; TRBD1 matches 10 bases. Trimming cost V 0 bases and J 5 bases; bases outside gene matches: 7. CDR1 SGHRS and CDR2 YFSETQ come from the germline V gene. The CDR3 runs to 16 residues. CDR3 in DNA: TGCGCCAGCAGCTTGGGGACAGGGGGAATTGGTACTGAAGCTTTCTTT. Encoded protein: CASSLGTGGIGTEAFF.

This sequence joins TRBV25-1 and TRBJ2-7; 13 bases are shared with TRBD2. V shed 3 bases, J shed 6 bases, and the junction held 8 bases outside the gene matches. Germline V CDR1 and CDR2: MGHDK, SYGVNS. The CDR3 consists of 16 residues. DNA for the CDR3: TGTGCCAGCAGTGAGTCTACTAGCGGGAGGGCCTCCGAGCAGTACTTC. It encodes CASSESTSGRASEQYF.

This chain links TRBV27 with TRBJ2-3, with 7 bases that match TRBD1. The V and J ends lost 6 bases and 1 base, in that order; junction bases with no gene match: 7. The length of the CDR3 is 15 residues. Germline V gene data show CDR1 as MNHEY and CDR2 as SMNVEV (reference sequence). The DNA of the CDR3 is TGTGCCAGCAGACCCGACAGGGTGCGCACAGATACGCAGTATTTT. This translates into CASRPDRVRTDTQYF.

The rearrangement joins TRBV9 to TRBJ2-2; D unclear. There are 15 residues in the CDR3. Germline V gives CDR1 SGDLS, CDR2 YYNGEE. V was shortened by 1 base and J by 2 bases, with 9 bases between the two germline ends. CDR3 nucleotide sequence: TGTGCCAGCAGCGTAATGGCAGAAAACACCGGGGAGCTGTTTTTT. As protein: CASSVMAENTGELFF.

The chain links TRBV11-2 to TRBJ1-1; 8 nucleotides align to TRBD1. The germline V gene has CDR1 SGHAT and CDR2 FQNNGV. The CDR3 is 13 residues long. V lost 0 bases and J lost 11; bases outside the gene matches: 5. The CDR3: CASSLEGRGHAFF. CDR3 nucleotide sequence: TGTGCCAGCAGCTTAGAAGGCAGGGGGCACGCTTTCTTT.

This chain uses TRBV29-1 with TRBJ2-1; 11 bases map to TRBD1. Germline values: CDR1 SQVTM, CDR2 ANQGSEA. The CDR3 spans 14 residues. V lost 8 bases, J lost 2 bases, and 5 bases stayed unmatched. DNA of the CDR3: TGCAGCATGGGGACAGGGGGACCCTACAATGAGCAGTTCTTC. This gives the protein CSMGTGGPYNEQFF.

This clonotype occurred a few times. The CDR3 sequence is CASSPSLTGWNSPLHF. The CDR3 DNA follows: TGTGCCAGCAGCCCGTCCTTGACAGGGTGGAATTCACCCCTCCACTTT. V is TRBV7-8 and J is TRBJ1-6; 7 nucleotides line up with TRBD1. The V and J ends lost 5 bases and 7 bases, in that order; junction bases with no gene match: 11. This CDR3 contains 16 residues. In germline, CDR1 is SGHVS, CDR2 FQNEAQ.

The chain joins TRBV20-1 to TRBJ1-1; D is perhaps TRBD1 (6 bases). Germline-derived CDR1 and CDR2 are DFQATT and SNEGSKA (reference sequence). V was clipped by 6 bases and J by 7 bases, with 15 bases between them. This CDR3 contains 12 residues. CDR3: CSAPETGYEAFF. CDR3 bases: TGCAGTGCGCCGGAAACAGGGTATGAAGCTTTCTTT.

The CDR3 here is CSARGSTGEGFYEQYF. CDR3 in DNA: TGCAGTGCGCGGGGAAGTACGGGGGAGGGCTTCTACGAGCAGTACTTC. This chain links TRBV20-1 with TRBJ2-7; 7 nucleotides align to TRBD2. Looked up from germline, CDR1 is DFQATT and CDR2 is SNEGSKA (reference sequence). V lost 6 bases and J lost 3; bases outside the gene matches: 17. The length of the CDR3 is 16 residues.

This sequence joins TRBV3-1 and TRBJ1-5; D uncertain. The CDR3 spans 14 residues. Trimming cost V 1 base and J 4 bases, with 8 bases left between them. The germline V gene encodes CDR1 LGHDT and CDR2 YNNKEL (reference sequence). The CDR3 spells CASSQVSGNQPQHF. As DNA, the CDR3 is TGTGCCAGCAGCCAAGTATCAGGAAATCAGCCCCAGCATTTT. Full variable domain (remainder filled in from reference TRBV3-1 and TRBJ1-5): DTAVSQTPKYLVTQMGNDKSIKCEQNLGHDTMYWYKQDSKKFLKIMFSYNNKELIINETVPNRFSPKSPDKAHLNLHINSLELGDSAVYFCASSQVSGNQPQHFGDGTRLSIL.

The CDR3 DNA reads TGTGCCAGCAGTGATCTACGGACAGACTACGAGCAGTACTTC. This translates into CASSDLRTDYEQYF. The rearrangement uses TRBV6-1 and TRBJ2-7; the D gene is possibly TRBD1 (6 bases). The germline V gene encodes CDR1 MNHNS and CDR2 SASEGT. Between the trimmed V and J ends, which lost 3 bases and 3 bases, there was a span of 12 bases. This CDR3 contains 14 residues.

A few counts support this clonotype. The chain combines TRBV2 with TRBJ1-3, with 7 bases aligning to TRBD1. Germline-derived CDR1 and CDR2 are SNHLY and FYNNEI. This CDR3 has 14 residues. The V gene end was trimmed by 4 bases and the J gene end by 7 bases; junction bases not matched to a gene: 7. The CDR3: CASSAGRGWNTIYF. CDR3 coding DNA: TGTGCCAGCAGTGCGGGCAGGGGGTGGAACACCATATATTTT. The variable domain in full, completed from reference TRBV2 and TRBJ1-3, reads EPEVTQTPSHQVTQMGQEVILRCVPISNHLYFYWYRQILGQKVEFLVSFYNNEISEKSEIFDDQFSVERPDGSNFTLKIRSTKLEDSAMYFCASSAGRGWNTIYFGEGSWLTVV.

This chain connects TRBV4-3 to TRBJ2-7; unclear D gene. V lost 0 bases to trimming and J lost 0 bases, with 12 bases between them. Germline V CDR1 and CDR2: LGHNA, YSLEER. CDR3 length equals 16 residues. For the CDR3, the DNA is TGCGCCAGCAGCCAAGATGGGTTCGGCAGCTCCTACGAGCAGTACTTC. This encodes CASSQDGFGSSYEQYF.

There are a few counts of this clonotype. The V gene is TRBV12-3 or TRBV12-4, the J gene TRBJ2-1, with 10 bases aligning to TRBD2. The CDR3 is 15 residues long. V lost 5 bases and J lost 3; bases outside the gene matches: 4. For the CDR3, the DNA is TGTGCCAGCAGTCGATCTAGCGGGGGCTACAATGAGCAGTTCTTC. This translates into CASSRSSGGYNEQFF.

This clonotype came up many times. The chain links TRBV7-9 to TRBJ1-1, with TRBD1 matching 9 bases. With V trimmed by 5 bases and J by 8 bases, 6 bases remained unmatched. The length of the CDR3 is 13 residues. Germline CDR1 is SEHNR and CDR2 is FQNEAQ (reference sequence). The DNA for the CDR3 is TGTGCCAGCAGCACCGGACAGGGGCAGGAAGCTTTCTTT. Translation: CASSTGQGQEAFF.

This clonotype was observed a handful of times. This chain uses TRBV20-1 with TRBJ2-3; D may correspond to TRBD1 or TRBD2 (5 bases each). CDR3 size: 12 residues. Germline CDR1 DFQATT, CDR2 SNEGSKA (reference sequence). V was pared by 4 bases and J by 4 bases, with 9 bases between. CDR3 DNA: TGCAGTGCTACAGGGACCTCAGATACGCAGTATTTT. Translation gives CSATGTSDTQYF.

In its sample, this clonotype was seen many times. The J gene is TRBJ1-4, the V gene TRBV18, with 7 bases lining up with TRBD1. CDR1 and CDR2 (germline): KGHSH, LQKENI. The CDR3 covers 17 residues. V shed 2 bases, J shed 4 bases, and the junction held 10 bases outside the gene matches. CDR3 coding DNA: TGTGCCAGCTCACCAATCACTGCGGGACAGATTAATGAAAAACTGTTTTTT. Protein sequence: CASSPITAGQINEKLFF.

This clonotype was counted ten times or more. The chain carries TRBV29-1 and TRBJ1-1; D remains unclear. Trimming stripped 0 bases from V and 7 bases from J, with 6 bases between. Germline CDR1 is SQVTM and CDR2 is ANQGSEA. The CDR3 extends over 11 amino acids. The CDR3 here is CSVEDVNEAFF. The CDR3 DNA reads as TGCAGCGTTGAAGATGTAAATGAAGCTTTCTTT. The full variable domain, rest sourced from reference TRBV29-1 and TRBJ1-1, is SAVISQKPSRDICQRGTSLTIQCQVDSQVTMMFWYRQQPGQSLTLIATANQGSEATYESGFVIDKFPISRPNLTFSTLTVSNMSPEDSSIYLCSVEDVNEAFFGQGTRLTVV.

The chain joins TRBV7-6 to TRBJ1-6, with a tentative D call TRBD1 (5 bases). The CDR3 covers 16 residues. V was trimmed by 0 bases and J by 7 bases, leaving 13 bases between them. Per the germline V gene, CDR1 is SGHVS and CDR2 is FNYEAQ. CDR3 loop: CASSLALAGKNSPLHF. The CDR3 DNA reads TGTGCCAGCAGCTTAGCGTTGGCAGGGAAGAATTCACCCCTCCACTTT.

The V gene is TRBV12-3 or TRBV12-4, the J gene TRBJ1-1; 12 nucleotides match TRBD1. The V and J ends lost 2 bases and 11 bases, in that order; junction bases with no gene match: 9. CDR3 length: 15 residues. The CDR3 spells CASSLRGTGGRNAFF. CDR3 in DNA: TGTGCCAGCAGTTTAAGGGGGACAGGGGGCCGTAATGCTTTCTTT.

The chain uses TRBV24-1 and TRBJ2-4, with D perhaps being TRBD1 or TRBD2 (5 bases each). V was clipped by 4 bases and J by 6 bases, with 18 bases between them. CDR3 size: 16 residues. Germline CDR1 and CDR2: KGHDR and SFDVKD. The CDR3 coding sequence is TGTGCCACCAGTGACTCGCCTGGGGGACCCTCAAACATTCAGTACTTC. Protein sequence: CATSDSPGGPSNIQYF.

This clonotype was detected a few times. The chain links TRBV12-3 or TRBV12-4 to TRBJ2-1; 9 nucleotides match TRBD2. This CDR3 region has 15 residues. The J segment lost 6 bases and the V segment lost 1 base, leaving 4 bases of the junction unmatched. Here the CDR3 DNA reads TGTGCCAGCAGTTTAGGGCTAGCGGGGATCAATGAGCAGTTCTTC. Protein product: CASSLGLAGINEQFF.

This clonotype was seen a handful of times. The V and J genes are TRBV9 and TRBJ2-2; TRBD2 aligns across 7 bases. This CDR3 comprises 15 residues. Trimming at V came to 1 base and at J to 5 bases, leaving 5 bases not matched to a gene. Germline CDR1 reads SGDLS; CDR2 reads YYNGEE. This CDR3 reads CASSVYAGETGELFF. The CDR3 nucleotides are TGTGCCAGCAGCGTATACGCGGGAGAGACCGGGGAGCTGTTTTTT. Filled out from reference TRBV9 and TRBJ2-2, the complete variable domain reads DSGVTQTPKHLITATGQRVTLRCSPRSGDLSVYWYQQSLDQGLQFLIQYYNGEERAKGNILERFSAQQFPDLHSELNLSSLELGDSALYFCASSVYAGETGELFFGEGSRLTVL.

A note on this clonotype: Mismatch with germline at one junction end may stem from a read error. The chain uses TRBV28 and TRBJ1-3; D unclear. The V gene's germline CDR1 is MDHEN and CDR2 SYDVKM. This CDR3 comprises 14 residues. DNA for the CDR3: TGTGCCAGCAGTTTAATGGGGTCCGGAAACAGCATATATTTT. As protein: CASSLMGSGNSIYF.

The chain links TRBV5-1 to TRBJ2-3, with D tentatively TRBD1 (5 bases). The end of the DNA aligns better with TRBJ1-5, so the J call may be wrong. Germline values: CDR1 SGHRS, CDR2 YFSETQ. The CDR3 covers 14 residues. The CDR3 spells CASSLERGTDTQHF. The CDR3 coding sequence is TGCGCCAGCAGCTTAGAGCGGGGCACAGATACGCAGCATTTT.